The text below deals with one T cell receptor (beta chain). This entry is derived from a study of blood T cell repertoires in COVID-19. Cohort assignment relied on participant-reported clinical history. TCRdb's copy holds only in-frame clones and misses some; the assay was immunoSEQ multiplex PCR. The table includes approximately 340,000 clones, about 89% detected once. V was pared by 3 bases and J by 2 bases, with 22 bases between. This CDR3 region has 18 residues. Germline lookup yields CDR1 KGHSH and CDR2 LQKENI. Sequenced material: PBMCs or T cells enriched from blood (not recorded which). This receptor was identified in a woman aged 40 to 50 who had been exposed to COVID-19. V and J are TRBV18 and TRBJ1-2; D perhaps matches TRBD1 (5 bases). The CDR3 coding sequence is TGTGCCAGCTCACCGGTTGTCCAGCAGGGCACCATGAACTATGGCTACACCTTC. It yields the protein CASSPVVQQGTMNYGYTF.